The T cell receptor (beta chain) under discussion was sequenced for a study of CD8 T cells in Susac syndrome. The trim removed 7 bases at V and 2 bases at J, leaving 16 bases unmatched. CDR1 and CDR2 (germline): MNHNS, SASEGT. The CDR3 has 18 residues. Roughly 0.45 to 1 ug RNA was reverse transcribed with random hexamers. TCRdb re-called the immunoSEQ multiplex PCR reads with MiXCR, one entry per CDR3 protein. The sample holds about 180,000 distinct CDR3 sequences, 85% to 95% seen once. This clonotype was sampled from a human donor with Susac syndrome. The rearrangement uses TRBV6-1 and TRBJ2-7; 11 bases align to TRBD1. Sequenced material: CD4+ T cells from PBMCs. DNA for the CDR3: TGTGCCAGCACCTCGATTTGGAACCGGGACAGGGGGACCTACGAGCAGTACTTC. Residues: CASTSIWNRDRGTYEQYF.